These 19 T cell receptor beta chains originate from one sample sequenced in a study of molecular identifiers for immune sequencing clone quantification. TCRdb analysed the PCR reads with MiXCR anew, one entry per CDR3 protein. The sample contains more than 550,000 distinct CDR3 sequences, roughly 23% of which appear only once. The sequenced sample consisted of naive CD8+ T cells from blood, with Jurkat cell RNA spiked in. Stated subset: FACS-sorted CD8+CD4-CCR7+CD45RA+ naive T cells. Source of these receptors: a human donor in good health. Some libraries in this study had Jurkat cell RNA spiked in.

This clonotype was seen ten or more times. The chain links TRBV7-9 to TRBJ2-1, with D possibly TRBD1 on 6 matching bases. Germline CDR1 reads SEHNR; CDR2 reads FQNEAQ (reference sequence). The CDR3 has 14 amino acids. Trimming stripped 1 base from V and 8 bases from J, with 12 bases between. CDR3 amino acids: CASSLVQGLHEQFF. The CDR3 region has the DNA TGTGCCAGCAGCTTAGTACAGGGCCTCCATGAGCAGTTCTTC.

This clonotype turned up a few times. The chain carries TRBV27 and TRBJ2-5; TRBD2 agrees at 12 bases. Per germline, CDR1 MNHEY and CDR2 SMNVEV (reference sequence). Trimming took 4 bases from V and 0 from J; bases not matched to a gene: 3. The CDR3 totals 16 residues. In DNA, the CDR3 is TGTGCCAGCAGTTCACTAGCGGGGGGTTACCAAGAGACCCAGTACTTC. Translated, it gives CASSSLAGGYQETQYF.

A remark on this clonotype: An end of the junction differs from the germline gene, which may be a read error. The rearrangement links TRBV11-2 to TRBJ2-7, with D tentatively TRBD1 (6 bases). Germline CDR1 is SGHAT and CDR2 is FQNNGV. The CDR3 has 12 amino acids. The CDR3 bases are TGTGCCGGCAGCTCAGGGGCCTACGAGCAGTACTTC. Translated: CAGSSGAYEQYF.

This clonotype was detected ten times or more. This chain uses TRBV10-3 with TRBJ2-3; D unresolved. Germline V gene data show CDR1 as ENHRY and CDR2 as SYGVKD. This CDR3 is 15 amino acids long. V was shortened by 2 bases and J by 4 bases, with 13 bases between the two germline ends. CDR3 coding DNA: TGTGCCATCAGTGAGCCCCCGGGCAGCTCAGATACGCAGTATTTT. Protein sequence: CAISEPPGSSDTQYF.

This chain links TRBV6-2 or TRBV6-3 with TRBJ1-1; no reliable D call. There are 14 residues in the CDR3. V lost 6 bases, J lost 1 base, and 12 bases lay in between. From germline, CDR1 is MNHEY and CDR2 SVGEGT. CDR3 residues: CASSLPSQNTEAFF. DNA of the CDR3: TGTGCCAGCAGCCTCCCCTCCCAGAACACTGAAGCTTTCTTT.

This clonotype appeared many times. This chain connects TRBV6-5 to TRBJ1-4, with TRBD1 matching 7 bases. From germline, CDR1 is MNHEY and CDR2 SVGAGI. J lost 0 bases, V lost 1 base, and 5 bases had no gene match. The CDR3 sequence is 17 residues long. The CDR3 DNA follows: TGTGCCAGCAGTTACTTAAGAACAGGGGCAACTAATGAAAAACTGTTTTTT. Translating it yields CASSYLRTGATNEKLFF.

This clonotype was counted at least ten times. The gene calls are TRBV29-1 and TRBJ1-4, with 11 nucleotides matching TRBD1. CDR3 length: 15 amino acids. In germline, CDR1 is SQVTM, CDR2 ANQGSEA. V was pared by 0 bases and J by 6 bases, with 3 bases of the junction left unmatched. CDR3 nucleotide sequence: TGCAGCGTTGAAGATTGGGACAGGGGGTATGAAAAACTGTTTTTT. Translating it yields CSVEDWDRGYEKLFF.

This clonotype was found many times. The genes are TRBV4-1 and TRBJ2-7; 8 bases agree with TRBD1. V shed 0 bases and J 3 bases; nucleotides not matched to a gene: 1. In germline, CDR1 is MGHRA, CDR2 YSYEKL. The CDR3 is made up of 14 amino acids. CDR3 region: CASSQEDRDYEQYF. CDR3 in DNA: TGCGCCAGCAGCCAAGAGGACAGGGACTACGAGCAGTACTTC.

This clonotype was counted many times. The genes are TRBV2 and TRBJ1-4; D uncertain. The V and J ends lost 1 base and 3 bases respectively, with 9 bases between them. This CDR3 is built from 15 residues. Per the germline V gene, CDR1 is SNHLY and CDR2 is FYNNEI. The CDR3 spells CASSEGEEANEKLFF. The CDR3 region has the DNA TGTGCCAGCAGTGAAGGGGAGGAAGCTAATGAAAAACTGTTTTTT.

The rearrangement joins TRBV4-1 to TRBJ1-1; no definite D call. The CDR3 contains 16 residues. In germline, CDR1 is MGHRA, CDR2 YSYEKL. The germline V and J ends were trimmed by 4 bases and 1 base, with 16 bases remaining between them. The CDR3 DNA follows: TGCGCCAGCAGCCCCACCACGTGGAGTTCGAACACTGAAGCTTTCTTT. Translation gives CASSPTTWSSNTEAFF.

This clonotype was seen more than once but under ten times. Relative to the germline gene, one junction end is altered; a read error may explain this. The chain has TRBV6-6 and TRBJ2-3; D ambiguous. Germline CDR1 is MNHNY and CDR2 is SVGAGI (reference sequence). This CDR3 spans 18 amino acids. The CDR3 loop is CASGYSNLAVLSTDTQYF. DNA for the CDR3: TGTGCCAGCGGTTACTCGAATCTGGCGGTTTTGAGCACAGATACGCAGTATTTT.

The table lists this clonotype with many counts. The genes are TRBV6-5 and TRBJ2-7; D call uncertain. Germline assignment: CDR1 MNHEY and CDR2 SVGAGI. This CDR3 comprises 13 residues. Trimming shortened V by 3 bases and J by 4 bases, and 10 bases separated the two germline ends. CDR3 in amino acids: CASSYFRGYEQYF. In DNA form, the CDR3 reads TGTGCCAGCAGTTATTTTCGTGGGTACGAGCAGTACTTC.

The table lists this clonotype with a few counts. The rearrangement joins TRBV19 to TRBJ2-1; the D is unclear. V was shortened by 0 bases and J by 3 bases, with 12 bases between the two germline ends. The length of the CDR3 is 16 residues. Germline assignment: CDR1 LNHDA and CDR2 SQIVND (reference sequence). The CDR3 sequence: CASSIDFYSLYNEQFF. The CDR3 DNA sequence: TGTGCCAGTAGTATAGACTTTTACTCTCTCTACAATGAGCAGTTCTTC.

This clonotype was seen ten or more times. The V and J genes are TRBV11-2 and TRBJ2-3; D perhaps matches TRBD1 (6 bases). Trimming left V 6 bases short and J 4 bases short, with 32 bases between. The CDR3 has 20 residues. Germline V gene data show CDR1 as SGHAT and CDR2 as FQNNGV. The CDR3 sequence is CASRQALGDTDSRFADTQYF. CDR3 coding DNA: TGTGCCAGCAGACAGGCACTGGGGGACACCGACTCCCGCTTCGCAGATACGCAGTATTTT.

In its sample, this clonotype was seen many times. The chain carries TRBV2 and TRBJ1-4; the match to TRBD1 covers 8 bases. The V and J ends lost 0 bases and 4 bases, in that order; junction bases with no gene match: 7. This CDR3 has 17 residues. Per the germline V gene, CDR1 is SNHLY and CDR2 is FYNNEI. As DNA, the CDR3 is TGTGCCAGCAGTGAAGCCGGGACAGGAATACTTAATGAAAAACTGTTTTTT. The encoded protein is CASSEAGTGILNEKLFF.

The sample holds many counts of this clonotype. The chain uses TRBV20-1 and TRBJ1-5; a weak D match, TRBD1 (6 bases). The CDR3 totals 13 residues. Germline V gene data show CDR1 as DFQATT and CDR2 as SNEGSKA (reference sequence). The V end lost 5 bases, the J end lost 7 bases, and 15 bases lay between the germline ends. For the CDR3, the DNA is TGCAGTGCTGACCCGGGGGGCCGGCAGCCCCAGCATTTT. Its protein is CSADPGGRQPQHF.

This clonotype showed up many times. At one boundary the junction diverges from the germline segment, which might be a read error. The rearrangement uses TRBV27 and TRBJ1-1, with D maybe TRBD1 (5 bases). This CDR3 region has 13 residues. Germline CDR1 MNHEY, CDR2 SMNVEV (reference sequence). The CDR3 DNA follows: TGCGCCAGCAGCTTGGACATGAACACTGAAGCTTTCTTT. Translation: CASSLDMNTEAFF.

Regarding this clonotype: This may be a read error, as it is one base from a much larger clone. The V gene is TRBV12-3 or TRBV12-4, the J gene TRBJ1-2; tentative D call: TRBD1 (5 bases). There are 14 residues in the CDR3. V was cut by 5 bases and J by 4 bases, with 14 bases left in between. CDR3 loop: CASSPSGAGYGYTF. The DNA of the CDR3 is TGTGCCAGCAGTCCATCCGGGGCAGGCTATGGCTACACCTTC.

Of note for this clonotype: With a much larger clone just one base away, this may be a read error. The chain has TRBV5-1 and TRBJ2-7; 7 positions agree with TRBD1. CDR3 length: 14 amino acids. Germline V gene lookup returns CDR1 SGHRS and CDR2 YFSETQ. The CDR3 DNA reads as TGCGCCAGCAGCTTGGAGGACAGGCCCCACGAGCAGTCCTTC. Its protein product is CASSLEDRPHEQSF. The whole variable domain, remainder taken from reference TRBV5-1 and TRBJ2-7, is KAGVTQTPRYLIKTRGQQVTLSCSPISGHRSVSWYQQTPGQGLQFLFEYFSETQRNKGNFPGRFSGRQFSNSRSEMNVSTLELGDSALYLCASSLEDRPHEQSFGPGTRLTVT.